This T cell receptor (beta chain) was sequenced for a study of T-cell reconstitution after alpha-beta-depleted transplantation in children. This CDR3 comprises 15 residues. V lost 6 bases to trimming and J lost 3 bases, with 15 bases between them. Construction of the TCRbeta library involved unique molecular identifiers. TCRdb re-analysed the PCR reads in MiXCR, keeping a single row per CDR3 protein. The sample has under 250,000 distinct CDR3 sequences; under 30% are singletons. This clonotype was observed a handful of times. The chain employs TRBV12-3 or TRBV12-4 and TRBJ1-5; D unclear. The sequence was collected from a female patient aged 2 to 10 who had a stem cell transplant for congenital amegakaryocytic thrombocytopenia, so the T cells may come from the graft donor. The specimen comprised PBMCs, mostly from graft donor cells, sampled 360 days after TCRalphabeta/CD19-depleted stem cell transplant. The CDR3 DNA follows: TGTGCCAGCAGGAACTCATGGGGTGCCAATCAGCCCCAGCATTTT. Amino acid sequence: CASRNSWGANQPQHF.